These T cell receptor beta chains were read from a single sample in a study of shared clonotypes between healthy human individuals. Profiling relied on immunoSEQ multiplex PCR, and the TCRdb table lists in-frame clones only, not all of them. The repertoire holds under 2,500,000 clones, with under 97% as singletons. Sequences were obtained from naive CD4+ T cells sorted from blood. Receptor source: a man aged 18 to 35 in good health. Both conserved end residues are part of each CDR3. D genes are given only for firm matches.

d_call: -
v_call: TRBV7-9
j_call: TRBJ2-1
cdr3_aa: CASSLGPSWGYNEQFF

d_call: -
v_call: TRBV7-6
j_call: TRBJ2-3
cdr3_aa: CASSLVGGIDTDTQYF

d_call: -
v_call: TRBV28
j_call: TRBJ1-4
cdr3_aa: CASSLGATNEKLFF

d_call: -
v_call: TRBV5-1
j_call: TRBJ2-7
cdr3_aa: CASSADGAYEQYF

d_call: -
v_call: TRBV5-1
j_call: TRBJ1-2
cdr3_aa: CASRPDGYGYTF

d_call: TRBD2
v_call: TRBV6-5
j_call: TRBJ2-7
cdr3_aa: CASSEGLAGSQYF

d_call: -
v_call: TRBV10-3
j_call: TRBJ2-3
cdr3_aa: CAISEGQNTDTQYF

d_call: -
v_call: TRBV10-1
j_call: TRBJ1-2
cdr3_aa: CASSAYRDGGGTF

d_call: -
v_call: TRBV2
j_call: TRBJ2-7
cdr3_aa: CASSVLQGPYEQYF

d_call: -
v_call: TRBV7-3
j_call: TRBJ2-6
cdr3_aa: CASSLNRPGVGANVLTF

d_call: -
v_call: TRBV6-5
j_call: TRBJ2-5
cdr3_aa: CASSSPGETQYF

d_call: -
v_call: TRBV10-3
j_call: TRBJ2-1
cdr3_aa: CAISQTIYNEQFF

d_call: -
v_call: TRBV5-6
j_call: TRBJ2-5
cdr3_aa: CASSLAAGGRETQYF

d_call: -
v_call: TRBV30
j_call: TRBJ1-3
cdr3_aa: CAWINRANSGNTIYF

d_call: TRBD1
v_call: TRBV5-6
j_call: TRBJ2-7
cdr3_aa: CASSLRGTATYEQYF

d_call: -
v_call: TRBV7-2
j_call: TRBJ2-5
cdr3_aa: CASSLVGSWAGETQYF

d_call: -
v_call: TRBV7-9
j_call: TRBJ1-6
cdr3_aa: CASSLGEISPLHF

d_call: -
v_call: TRBV2
j_call: TRBJ1-3
cdr3_aa: CASRGDGSSGNTIYF